This passage covers 21 T cell receptor beta chains from one sample sequenced in a study of cytomegalovirus exposure and HLA in healthy donors. The PCR contained 60 Vbeta and 13 Jbeta primers. Sequencing used immunoSEQ multiplex PCR; TCRdb keeps in-frame clones, though not all of them. Counted here are about 190,000 clones, approximately 85% occurring once; the ten biggest clones make up about 1.8%. Sequencing used PBMCs. The receptors originated from a young man in good health and CMV-seronegative.

The chain carries TRBV18 and TRBJ2-6; the match to TRBD1 covers 7 bases. V trimming: 5 bases; J trimming: 0 bases; junction bases outside the gene matches: 7. Germline CDR1 reads KGHSH; CDR2 reads LQKENI. The CDR3 is 17 residues long. For the CDR3, the DNA is TGTGCCAGCTCAGCCGGGACAGCATTCTCTGGGGCCAACGTCCTGACTTTC. Protein: CASSAGTAFSGANVLTF.

The chain joins TRBV7-9 to TRBJ2-5; 14 nucleotides line up with TRBD2. CDR1 and CDR2 from the germline V gene are SEHNR and FQNEAQ (reference sequence). The CDR3 covers 17 residues. V lost 5 bases, J lost 3 bases, and 8 bases stayed unmatched. The CDR3, as DNA: TGTGCCAGCAGCCTAAGACTAGCGGGAGGGCCGGAAGAGACCCAGTACTTC. Encoded protein: CASSLRLAGGPEETQYF.

The chain employs TRBV19 and TRBJ2-1, with D possibly being TRBD2 (7 bases). The V gene lost 8 bases and the J gene lost 7 bases, with 21 bases spanning the gap. The CDR3 is 15 amino acids. Looked up from germline, CDR1 is LNHDA and CDR2 is SQIVND (reference sequence). The CDR3 DNA reads as TGTGCCAGTGCCGACAGGCACCTGGGGGGGAATGAGCAGTTCTTC. It yields the protein CASADRHLGGNEQFF.

The chain employs TRBV5-8 and TRBJ2-5; TRBD1 agrees at 9 bases. The end of the DNA aligns better with TRBJ2-7, so the J call may be wrong. The CDR3 spans 14 residues. Per the germline V gene, CDR1 is SGHTS and CDR2 is YDEGEE. Here the CDR3 DNA reads TGTGCCAGCAGCTTGGGTACAGGGGGCCGCGAGCAGTACTTC. Translated: CASSLGTGGREQYF.

J is TRBJ1-3 and V is TRBV29-1; D is ambiguous. Germline V gene sequence: CDR1 SQVTM, CDR2 ANQGSEA. The V and J ends lost 0 bases and 3 bases respectively, with 15 bases between them. The CDR3 runs 16 residues. The CDR3 region has the DNA TGCAGCGTTGAAGACCCACTAAGCGCCGTTGGAAACACCATATATTTT. Translating gives CSVEDPLSAVGNTIYF. Full variable domain (remainder filled in from reference TRBV29-1 and TRBJ1-3): SAVISQKPSRDICQRGTSLTIQCQVDSQVTMMFWYRQQPGQSLTLIATANQGSEATYESGFVIDKFPISRPNLTFSTLTVSNMSPEDSSIYLCSVEDPLSAVGNTIYFGEGSWLTVV.

V is TRBV6-5 and J is TRBJ1-1; D unresolved. Per the germline V gene, CDR1 is MNHEY and CDR2 is SVGAGI. The CDR3 runs to 14 residues. V was cut by 2 bases and J by 0 bases, with 7 bases left in between. CDR3 in DNA: TGTGCCAGCAGTTACGACCGGGTGAACACTGAAGCTTTCTTT. Translating gives CASSYDRVNTEAFF.

This chain connects TRBV7-9 to TRBJ1-2; weak D call: TRBD1 (5 bases). The CDR3 spans 10 residues. The germline V gene encodes CDR1 SEHNR and CDR2 FQNEAQ (reference sequence). V lost 5 bases and J lost 8, with 6 bases in between. The CDR3 sequence is CASSPGGYTF. CDR3 coding DNA: TGTGCCAGCAGCCCAGGGGGCTACACCTTC.

This clone has just one count. The CDR3 loop reads CASSTQGSADTQYF. The CDR3 coding sequence is TGTGCCAGCAGCACCCAGGGGTCGGCGGATACGCAGTATTTT. V is TRBV9 and J is TRBJ2-3, with D possibly being TRBD1 (6 bases). The CDR3 consists of 14 residues. Germline CDR1 is SGDLS and CDR2 is YYNGEE. Trimming shortened V by 4 bases and J by 6 bases, and 15 bases separated the two germline ends.

V and J are TRBV6-1 and TRBJ1-5; no firm D call. The CDR3 is 15 amino acids. In germline, CDR1 is MNHNS, CDR2 SASEGT. Trimming cost V 3 bases and J 0 bases, with 9 bases left between them. The CDR3 DNA follows: TGTGCCAGCAGTGAGCCACAGTATAGCAATCAGCCCCAGCATTTT. This codes for CASSEPQYSNQPQHF.

The rearrangement uses TRBV9 and TRBJ1-2; 9 nucleotides line up with TRBD1. Per the germline V gene, CDR1 is SGDLS and CDR2 is YYNGEE. The length of the CDR3 is 15 residues. The trim removed 3 bases at V and 3 bases at J, leaving 6 bases unmatched. The CDR3 protein is CASSGDRGEDYGYTF. For the CDR3, the DNA is TGTGCCAGCAGCGGTGACAGGGGGGAAGACTATGGCTACACCTTC.

The rearrangement links TRBV19 to TRBJ1-1; the D is unclear. CDR1 LNHDA and CDR2 SQIVND come from the germline V gene (reference sequence). Trimming removed 8 bases at V and 0 bases at J, with 13 bases between. The CDR3 is made up of 14 amino acids. The CDR3 DNA sequence: TGTGCCAGTCGCCCAGGCGGGATGAACACTGAAGCTTTCTTT. Its protein product is CASRPGGMNTEAFF.

The chain uses TRBV30 and TRBJ2-3, with TRBD2 matching 8 bases. CDR1 and CDR2 from the germline V gene are GTSNPN and SVGIG (reference sequence). CDR3 length equals 15 residues. Trimming removed 5 bases from V and 5 bases from J; junction bases left unmatched: 12. The CDR3 nucleotides read TGTGCCTGGCGGGCCAGCGGGAGAGGTAGAGATACGCAGTATTTT. It yields the protein CAWRASGRGRDTQYF.

The chain uses TRBV5-1 and TRBJ2-1, with TRBD1 matching 10 bases. This CDR3 has 14 amino acids. Trimming took 4 bases from V and 6 from J; bases not matched to a gene: 4. Per the germline V gene, CDR1 is SGHRS and CDR2 is YFSETQ. The CDR3 spells CASSTGQGSNEQFF. The CDR3, as DNA: TGCGCCAGCAGCACGGGACAGGGGAGCAATGAGCAGTTCTTC. Full variable domain (outside the CDR3, taken from reference TRBV5-1 and TRBJ2-1): KAGVTQTPRYLIKTRGQQVTLSCSPISGHRSVSWYQQTPGQGLQFLFEYFSETQRNKGNFPGRFSGRQFSNSRSEMNVSTLELGDSALYLCASSTGQGSNEQFFGPGTRLTVL.

The gene calls are TRBV7-6 and TRBJ2-5, with D possibly matching TRBD2 (6 bases). Trimming cost V 3 bases and J 1 base, with 9 bases left between them. CDR1 is SGHVS and CDR2 is FNYEAQ in the germline V gene. The CDR3 sequence is 14 residues long. The CDR3 loop reads CASSLSGSQETQYF. In DNA form, the CDR3 reads TGTGCCAGCAGCTTGAGCGGGTCCCAAGAGACCCAGTACTTC. Looking up the rest from reference TRBV7-6 and TRBJ2-5 gives the full variable domain: GAGVSQSPRYKVTKRGQDVALRCDPISGHVSLYWYRQALGQGPEFLTYFNYEAQQDKSGLPNDRFSAERPEGSISTLTIQRTEQRDSAMYRCASSLSGSQETQYFGPGTRLLVL.

V usage is TRBV5-1 and J usage is TRBJ2-7; 9 bases are a match to TRBD2. The CDR3 runs to 14 residues. Unmatched junction bases numbered 5, after V lost 4 bases and J lost 3 bases. Germline CDR1 reads SGHRS; CDR2 reads YFSETQ. The CDR3 bases are TGCGCCAGCAGCGAAGCGGGAGGCGTCTACGAGCAGTACTTC. Protein product: CASSEAGGVYEQYF.

This sequence joins TRBV6-1 and TRBJ2-3; D perhaps matches TRBD1 (6 bases). Deletions cut 3 bases from V and 1 base from J, with 8 bases between. The V gene's germline CDR1 is MNHNS and CDR2 SASEGT. This CDR3 contains 14 residues. For the CDR3, the DNA is TGTGCCAGCAGTGACCGGACAGGCACAGATACGCAGTATTTT. It yields the protein CASSDRTGTDTQYF.

This clone has a handful of counts. CDR3 DNA: TGTGCCAGCAGCTTCCAGAGGGGGACAGGCTTTACAGCTTTCTTT. It codes for CASSFQRGTGFTAFF. This chain joins TRBV11-2 and TRBJ1-1, with TRBD1 matching over 8 bases. Looked up from germline, CDR1 is SGHAT and CDR2 is FQNNGV. Germline trimming cut 3 bases from V and 10 bases from J; bases unmatched to any gene: 13. The CDR3 extends over 15 amino acids. The full variable domain, with the rest looked up from reference TRBV11-2 and TRBJ1-1, is EAGVAQSPRYKIIEKRQSVAFWCNPISGHATLYWYQQILGQGPKLLIQFQNNGVVDDSQLPKDRFSAERLKGVDSTLKIQPAKLEDSAVYLCASSFQRGTGFTAFFGQGTRLTVV.

The chain is built from TRBV6-6 and TRBJ2-7; 8 nucleotides line up with TRBD2. V gave up 5 bases and J gave up 3 bases; unmatched junction bases: 9. This CDR3 region has 15 residues. CDR1 is MNHNY and CDR2 is SVGAGI in the germline V gene (reference sequence). The CDR3 protein is CASSPPGLVGYEQYF. As DNA, the CDR3 is TGTGCCAGCAGTCCTCCGGGACTAGTGGGCTACGAGCAGTACTTC.

This clone was counted a few times. The V gene is TRBV4-1, the J gene TRBJ1-4; 8 positions agree with TRBD1. J was trimmed by 7 bases and V by 3 bases; bases with no gene match: 10. In germline, CDR1 is MGHRA, CDR2 YSYEKL. There are 16 residues in the CDR3. In DNA form, the CDR3 reads TGCGCCAGCAGCCAGGCCAGGGGGCGGAAGGCTGAAAAACTGTTTTTT. Translating it yields CASSQARGRKAEKLFF.

The chain is built from TRBV19 and TRBJ1-5; the D gene is possibly TRBD1 (5 bases). This CDR3 region has 16 residues. CDR1 is LNHDA, CDR2 SQIVND, per germline (reference sequence). V was trimmed by 5 bases and J by 4 bases, leaving 18 bases between them. Here the CDR3 reads CASSPAAGGGNQPQHF. The DNA for the CDR3 is TGTGCCAGTAGTCCTGCCGCCGGTGGGGGGAATCAGCCCCAGCATTTT. The whole variable domain, filled in from reference TRBV19 and TRBJ1-5, reads DGGITQSPKYLFRKEGQNVTLSCEQNLNHDAMYWYRQDPGQGLRLIYYSQIVNDFQKGDIAEGYSVSREKKESFPLTVTSAQKNPTAFYLCASSPAAGGGNQPQHFGDGTRLSIL.

This clone was detected only a few times. The chain has TRBV11-1 and TRBJ2-2; TRBD1 matches at 7 bases. This CDR3 region has 16 residues. Germline loops: CDR1 SGHAT, CDR2 FQDESV (reference sequence). V lost 1 base, J lost 3 bases, and 5 bases stayed unmatched. The DNA of the CDR3 is TGTGCCAGCAGCTTAGGGGGACAGACCGACACCGGGGAGCTGTTTTTT. It is translated as CASSLGGQTDTGELFF. Looking up the rest from reference TRBV11-1 and TRBJ2-2 gives the full variable domain: EAEVAQSPRYKITEKSQAVAFWCDPISGHATLYWYRQILGQGPELLVQFQDESVVDDSQLPKDRFSAERLKGVDSTLKIQPAELGDSAMYLCASSLGGQTDTGELFFGEGSRLTVL.